The text below deals with one T cell receptor (beta chain). Profiled with immunoSEQ multiplex PCR; TCRdb holds only in-frame clones, not every one. The sample contains around 65,000 clones, 65% to 85% of which appear only once. This entry comes from a study of blood T cell repertoires in COVID-19. Study-level background: In each case, the material was cDNA or gDNA derived from T cells, B-cell-depleted T cells, or PBMCs.

The CDR3 runs 16 residues. The J segment lost 6 bases and the V segment lost 3 bases, leaving 12 bases of the junction unmatched. Per germline, CDR1 KGHSH and CDR2 LQKENI. Input material: peripheral blood. The chain links TRBV18 to TRBJ2-7, with 9 bases that match TRBD1. The clonotype comes from a human donor in a cohort sampled during active COVID-19. The CDR3 nucleotides are TGTGCCAGCTCACCCTTGGGACAGGGTATTAACTCCGAGCAGTACTTC. This gives the protein CASSPLGQGINSEQYF.